This TCR beta chain was captured by sequencing in a study of neurological immune-mediated disorders (dated by TCRdb to about 2019). With respect to the entire study: Among the roughly 34 multiple sclerosis patients, relapsing-remitting MS was present in 31 and secondary progressive MS was present in 3. The cohort was made up of about 65 subjects, consisting of about 14 HAM/TSP patients, 35 or so multiple sclerosis patients and 20 healthy controls. Peripheral blood TCR-beta repertoires from patients with HTLV-I-associated myelopathy (HAM/TSP), patients with multiple sclerosis, and healthy controls were compared in the study using UMI-based sequencing. Alongside PBMC samples, the set of about 100 TCR-beta libraries contained longitudinal samples, technical triplicates, and paired CD4+ and CD8+ T-cell subsets that had been sorted.

Many counts were recorded for this clonotype. Its recognized antigen is unknown. No base qualities exist here, and no much larger clone lies one base off it. To synthesize cDNA, template-switch 5'RACE was performed with a primer carrying a 10-nucleotide random unique molecular identifier so that each TCR transcript was tagged. Over 170 million TCR-beta sequences, covering 15-18 subjects, were produced in each sequencing run. The RNeasy kit was used for extraction of total RNA. The KAPA Real-time Library Amplification kit was used to amplify TCR-beta VDJ regions with primers for the TCR constant region and the 5'RACE anchor. A first PCR added sample indexes and Illumina adaptors, and a second PCR then raised library yield. After purification with Ampure beads, the TCR product of roughly 650 bp was size-selected on a 2% E-gel SizeSelection system. Before pooling, library quality was assessed on a Bioanalyzer, concentration was determined with Qubit, and library quantification was performed with the Kapa Library Quantification kit. Paired-end 2 x 150 bp sequencing of the libraries was performed on an Illumina HiSeq 2500. To increase sequence diversity, about 23-30% phiX was spiked into each library pool. Turning to the authors' computational methods: Quality-filtered reads were processed with the UMI-based MiGEC pipeline, and over 90% of raw TCR sequences were removed by the MiGEC pipeline during error correction. IMGT germline references were used for alignment of VDJ genes, and clonotypes were defined by a unique CDR3 amino acid sequence together with V-J genes. Clonal expansion, Shannon diversity, and CDR3 relatedness (CalcPairwiseDistances, ClusterSamples) were evaluated with VDJtools, and phylogenetic trees were built with CLCbio workbench. Expanded clones were defined as having at least 8 unique UMIs, based on coefficient-of-variation modelling across technical triplicates. TCRdb cleaned the public reads at Q25 with fastp, built clones with MiXCR and kept in-frame beta chains. Rows with a matching CDR3 protein are joined into one entry that keeps the most common DNA and genes. The V and J calls and clone size come from TCRdb's table, not from the authors' own analysis. In this sample the table shows 40,000 to 55,000 distinct CDR3 sequences, approximately 3% of which occur a single time. The ten largest account for roughly 15% of the sample.

The investigation overall reported the following: The MS cluster showed no association with clinical or MRI features, and the authors stated that larger cohorts are needed. Repertoires from 18 of 34 MS patients were grouped by phylogenetic analysis into a cluster of related CDR3 sequences, suggesting a possible repertoire-level signature. The highest TCR clonal expansion was observed in HAM/TSP patients, whereas the lowest was observed in MS patients, even when compared with healthy controls. Across subjects, expanded clones never shared an identical CDR3 amino acid sequence, which suggests that the TCR-beta repertoires in every group were private.

From its cysteine to its phenylalanine, the CDR3 spans 17 amino acids. Left in the record is the CDR3 DNA by itself, 51 bases read in frame from the first base. In the germline V gene, CDR1 corresponds to SGHRS and CDR2 to YFSETQ. The junction carries 20 bases between V and J, which are trimmed by 2 bases and 4 bases respectively. Unsorted PBMC libraries were generated from 2 million PBMCs stored in RNAlater at -80 °C until RNA extraction. Multiple sclerosis patients were enrolled in a US clinical protocol under which disease progression was evaluated by magnetic resonance imaging. Peripheral blood was subjected to Ficoll-Hypaque density gradient centrifugation to isolate PBMCs, which were then cryopreserved in liquid nitrogen.

This receptor was identified in a woman in her forties or fifties with multiple sclerosis. The chain joins TRBV5-1 to TRBJ2-3; TRBD1 could be the D gene, as 6 bases match. Input material: PBMCs. The DNA reads as follows: TGCGCCAGCAGCTTAACTCCCCAAGACGCAGGGGCAGATACGCAGTATTTT. It codes for CASSLTPQDAGADTQYF.